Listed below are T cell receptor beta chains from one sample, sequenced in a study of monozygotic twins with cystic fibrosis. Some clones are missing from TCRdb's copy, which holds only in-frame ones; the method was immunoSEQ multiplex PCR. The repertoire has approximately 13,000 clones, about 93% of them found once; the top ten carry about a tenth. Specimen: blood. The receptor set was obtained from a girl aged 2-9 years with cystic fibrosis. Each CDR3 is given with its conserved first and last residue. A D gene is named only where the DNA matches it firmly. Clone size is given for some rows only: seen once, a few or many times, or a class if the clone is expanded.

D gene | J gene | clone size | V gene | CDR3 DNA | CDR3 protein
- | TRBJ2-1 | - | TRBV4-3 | TGCGCCAGCAGCCGGAATTGGGACCCCTTTGCGGATGAGCAGTTCTTC | CASSRNWDPFADEQFF
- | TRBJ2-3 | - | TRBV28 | TGTGCCAGCAGTGGCAGGGATGCAGATACGCAGTATTTT | CASSGRDADTQYF
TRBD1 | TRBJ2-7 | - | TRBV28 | TGTGCCACTCATCCGGACAGGGTTCACTACGAGCAGTACTTC | CATHPDRVHYEQYF
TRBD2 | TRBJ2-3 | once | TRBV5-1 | TGCGCCAGCAGTTTAGCGGGAGCGGATACGCAGTATTTT | CASSLAGADTQYF
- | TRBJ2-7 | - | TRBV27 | TGTGCCAGCAGTTTAATCGCTAGCGCCTCATACGAGCAGTACTTC | CASSLIASASYEQYF
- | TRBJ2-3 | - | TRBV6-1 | TGTGCCAGCAGTGAACTGGGAGAGGGGACAGATACGCAGTATTTT | CASSELGEGTDTQYF
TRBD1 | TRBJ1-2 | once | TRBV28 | TGTGCCAGCAGTGTGACAGGGGTCTATGGCTACACCTTC | CASSVTGVYGYTF
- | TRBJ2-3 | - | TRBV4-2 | TGTGCCAGCAGCCAAGAGGTAGATACGCAGTATTTT | CASSQEVDTQYF
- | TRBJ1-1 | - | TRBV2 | TGTGCCAGCAGTTCGAACACTGAAGCTTTCTTT | CASSSNTEAFF
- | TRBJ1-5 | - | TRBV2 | TGTGCCAGCAGCCAATATAGCAATCAGCCCCAGCATTTT | CASSQYSNQPQHF
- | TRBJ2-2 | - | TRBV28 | TGTGCCAGCACGCGTGGAAACACCGGGGAGCTGTTTTTT | CASTRGNTGELFF
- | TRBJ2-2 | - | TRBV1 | TGCACCAGCAGCCAAGTGGGACCGAACACCGGGGAGCTGTTTTTT | CTSSQVGPNTGELFF
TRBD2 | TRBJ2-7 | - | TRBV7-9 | TGTGCCAGCAGCTTACCGGGACTAGCGGGGGCGACTTCCTACGAGCAGTACTTC | CASSLPGLAGATSYEQYF
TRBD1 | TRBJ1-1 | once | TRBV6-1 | TGTGCCAGCAGACTATCCGGGACAGGGGGTGGTGAAGCTTTCTTT | CASRLSGTGGGEAFF
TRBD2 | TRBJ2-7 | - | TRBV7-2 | TGTGCCAGCAGTCCTTCCCCGGGACTAGAGCGCGAGCAGTACTTC | CASSPSPGLEREQYF
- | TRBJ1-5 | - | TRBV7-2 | TGTGCCAGCAGCTTAGTTTCAGGGGAGTATCAGCCCCAGCATTTT | CASSLVSGEYQPQHF
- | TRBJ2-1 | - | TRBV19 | TGTGCCAGTAGTCTGGATCCCTACAATGAGCAGTTCTTC | CASSLDPYNEQFF
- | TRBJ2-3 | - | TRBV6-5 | TGTGCCAGCAGTGCAACTAGTACTGATACGCAGTATTTT | CASSATSTDTQYF
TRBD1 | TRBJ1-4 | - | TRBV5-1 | TGCGCCAGCAGCTCAGGGACAGAAAATGAAAAACTGTTTTTT | CASSSGTENEKLFF
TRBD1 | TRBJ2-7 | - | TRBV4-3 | TGCGCCAGCAGCCGAACCGGGACAGGGGGCCACGAGCAGTACTTC | CASSRTGTGGHEQYF
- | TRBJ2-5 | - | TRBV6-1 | TGTGCCAGCCGAACACAGACCAGGGAGACCCAGTACTTC | CASRTQTRETQYF
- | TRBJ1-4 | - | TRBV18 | TGTGCCAGCTCACCAAGTGGCGTACCAACTAATGAAAAACTGTTTTTT | CASSPSGVPTNEKLFF
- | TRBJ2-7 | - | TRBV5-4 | TGTGCCAGCAGCTGGGGTCTGAGCGAGCAGTACTTC | CASSWGLSEQYF
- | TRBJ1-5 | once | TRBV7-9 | TGTGCCAGCACCCCCGGGGTTTCCGAAGATCAGCCCCAGCATTTT | CASTPGVSEDQPQHF
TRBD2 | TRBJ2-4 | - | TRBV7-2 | TGTGCCAGCAGCTTAGTGGGCGGGAGTGGCTTCGCCAAAAACATTCAGTACTTC | CASSLVGGSGFAKNIQYF
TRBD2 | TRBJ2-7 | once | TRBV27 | TGTGCCAGCAGTGGACTAGAGACCTACGAGCAGTACTTC | CASSGLETYEQYF
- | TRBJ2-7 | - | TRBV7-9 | TGTGCCAGCAGCCCCCCGACAGTCGAATCCTACGAGCAGTACTTC | CASSPPTVESYEQYF
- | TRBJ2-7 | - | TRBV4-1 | TGCGCCAGCAGCCAAGGGCCCGTCGGGGCCGAGCAGTACTTC | CASSQGPVGAEQYF
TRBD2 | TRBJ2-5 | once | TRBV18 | TGTGCCAGCTCACCGTCTGGGGGGGACCAAGAGACCCAGTACTTC | CASSPSGGDQETQYF
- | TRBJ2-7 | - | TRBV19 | TGTGCCAGTAGCCGAGGGGGCCTAGCGGCGTACGAGCAGTACTTC | CASSRGGLAAYEQYF
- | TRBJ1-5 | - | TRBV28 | TGTGCCAGCAGTTTCTGGCTGAGCAATCAGCCCCAGCATTTT | CASSFWLSNQPQHF
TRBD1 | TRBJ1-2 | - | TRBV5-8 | TGTGCCAGCAGCTTGATAGTCGCAGGGGGTAGCTACACCTTC | CASSLIVAGGSYTF
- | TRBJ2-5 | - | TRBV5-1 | TGCGCCAGCAGCTTGGCCCTGACCTGGTACCAAGAGACCCAGTACTTC | CASSLALTWYQETQYF
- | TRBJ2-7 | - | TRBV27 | TGTGCCAGCAGTTTACCCGACAATCTAGGCTCCTACGAGCAGTACTTC | CASSLPDNLGSYEQYF
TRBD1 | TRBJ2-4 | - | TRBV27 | TGTGCCAGCAGTCCTCGACAGGGGGAGGCCAAAAACATTCAGTACTTC | CASSPRQGEAKNIQYF
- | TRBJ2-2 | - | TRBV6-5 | TGTGCCAGCAGTTACCGGGTCCGGGATACCGGGGAGCTGTTTTTT | CASSYRVRDTGELFF